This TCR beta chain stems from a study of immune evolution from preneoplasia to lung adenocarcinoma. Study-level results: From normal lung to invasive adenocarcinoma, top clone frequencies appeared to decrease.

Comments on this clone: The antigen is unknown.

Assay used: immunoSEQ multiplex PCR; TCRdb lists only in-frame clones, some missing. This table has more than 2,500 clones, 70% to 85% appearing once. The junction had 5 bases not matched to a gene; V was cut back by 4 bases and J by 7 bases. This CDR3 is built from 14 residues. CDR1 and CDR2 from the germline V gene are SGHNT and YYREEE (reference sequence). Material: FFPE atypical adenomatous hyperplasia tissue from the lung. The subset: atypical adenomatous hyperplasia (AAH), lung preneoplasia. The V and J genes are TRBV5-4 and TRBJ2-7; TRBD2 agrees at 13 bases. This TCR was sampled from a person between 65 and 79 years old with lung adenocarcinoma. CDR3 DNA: TGTGCCAGCAGCCGGACTAGCGGGAGTGATGAGCAGTACTTC. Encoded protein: CASSRTSGSDEQYF.